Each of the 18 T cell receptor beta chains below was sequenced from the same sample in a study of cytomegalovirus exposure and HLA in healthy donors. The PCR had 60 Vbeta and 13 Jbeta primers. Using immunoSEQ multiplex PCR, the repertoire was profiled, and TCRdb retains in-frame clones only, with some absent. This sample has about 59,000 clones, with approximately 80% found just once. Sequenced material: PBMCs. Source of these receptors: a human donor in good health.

The CDR3: CASSLVGLATDTQYF. The CDR3 bases are TGTGCCAGCAGCTTAGTGGGACTAGCTACAGATACGCAGTATTTT. The rearrangement joins TRBV7-2 to TRBJ2-3, with 9 bases matching TRBD2. V trimming: 1 base; J trimming: 3 bases; junction bases outside the gene matches: 2. The length of the CDR3 is 15 residues. Germline values: CDR1 SGHTA, CDR2 FQGNSA. Combining the CDR3 with reference TRBV7-2 and TRBJ2-3 gives the whole variable domain GAGVSQSPSNKVTEKGKDVELRCDPISGHTALYWYRQSLGQGLEFLIYFQGNSAPDKSGLPSDRFSAERTGGSVSTLTIQRTQQEDSAVYLCASSLVGLATDTQYFGPGTRLTVL.

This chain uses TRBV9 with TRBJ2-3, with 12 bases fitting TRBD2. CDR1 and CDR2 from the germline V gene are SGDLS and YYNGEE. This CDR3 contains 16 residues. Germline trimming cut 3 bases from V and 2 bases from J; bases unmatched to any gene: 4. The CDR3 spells CASSEGTSGYTDTQYF. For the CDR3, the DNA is TGTGCCAGCAGCGAGGGGACTAGCGGGTACACAGATACGCAGTATTTT.

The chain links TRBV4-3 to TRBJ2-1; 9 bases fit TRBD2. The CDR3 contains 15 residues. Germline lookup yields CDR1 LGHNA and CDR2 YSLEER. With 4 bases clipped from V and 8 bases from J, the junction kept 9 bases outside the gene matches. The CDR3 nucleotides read TGCGCCAGCAGCCGACATAGCGGGAGTGTCTATGAGCAGTTCTTC. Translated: CASSRHSGSVYEQFF.

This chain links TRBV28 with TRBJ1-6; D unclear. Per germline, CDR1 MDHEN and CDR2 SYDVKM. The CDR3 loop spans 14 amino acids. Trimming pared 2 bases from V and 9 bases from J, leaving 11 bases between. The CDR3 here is CASSLREDVSPLHF. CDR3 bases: TGTGCCAGCAGTTTAAGGGAGGATGTTTCACCCCTCCACTTT.

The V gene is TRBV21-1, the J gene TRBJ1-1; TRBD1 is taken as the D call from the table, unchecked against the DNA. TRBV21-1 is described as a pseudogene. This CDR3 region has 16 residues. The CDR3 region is CASSTGRQDLNTEAFF. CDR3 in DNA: TGTGCCAGCAGCACAGGAAGACAGGATTTGAACACTGAAGCTTTCTTT.

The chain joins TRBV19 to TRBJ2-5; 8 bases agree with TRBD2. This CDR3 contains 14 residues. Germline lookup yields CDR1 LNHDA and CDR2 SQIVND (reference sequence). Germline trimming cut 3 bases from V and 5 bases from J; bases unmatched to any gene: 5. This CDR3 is CASSIGREAETQYF. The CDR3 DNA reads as TGTGCCAGTAGTATTGGGCGGGAGGCTGAGACCCAGTACTTC.

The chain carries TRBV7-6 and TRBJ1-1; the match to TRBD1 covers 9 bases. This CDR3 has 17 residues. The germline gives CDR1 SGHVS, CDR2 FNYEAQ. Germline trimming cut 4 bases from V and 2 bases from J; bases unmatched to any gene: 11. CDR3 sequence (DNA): TGTGCCAGCAGCTCTGCTGGTTGGGACAGGGTAAACACTGAAGCTTTCTTT. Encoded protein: CASSSAGWDRVNTEAFF.

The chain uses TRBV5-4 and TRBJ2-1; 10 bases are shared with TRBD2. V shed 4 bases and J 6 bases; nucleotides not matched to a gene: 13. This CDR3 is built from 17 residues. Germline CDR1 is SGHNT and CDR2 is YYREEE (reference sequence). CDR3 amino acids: CASSEELAGGPSNEQFF. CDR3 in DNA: TGTGCCAGCAGCGAAGAATTAGCGGGAGGCCCGAGCAATGAGCAGTTCTTC.

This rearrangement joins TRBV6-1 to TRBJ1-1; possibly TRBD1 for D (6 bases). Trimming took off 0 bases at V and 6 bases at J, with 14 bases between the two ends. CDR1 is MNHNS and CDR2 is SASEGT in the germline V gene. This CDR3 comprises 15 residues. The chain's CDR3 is CASSEAPGTPAEAFF. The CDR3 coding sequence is TGTGCCAGCAGTGAAGCTCCGGGGACACCGGCTGAAGCTTTCTTT.

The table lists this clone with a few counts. The CDR3 DNA sequence: TGTGCCAGCACCCTCCCCGCACTAGCGGGAGTAGGGGCGGGGGAGCTGTTTTTT. This codes for CASTLPALAGVGAGELFF. The J gene is TRBJ2-2, the V gene TRBV21-1; TRBD2 is the table's D call and was not checked against the DNA. TRBV21-1 is listed as a pseudogene. The CDR3 consists of 18 residues.

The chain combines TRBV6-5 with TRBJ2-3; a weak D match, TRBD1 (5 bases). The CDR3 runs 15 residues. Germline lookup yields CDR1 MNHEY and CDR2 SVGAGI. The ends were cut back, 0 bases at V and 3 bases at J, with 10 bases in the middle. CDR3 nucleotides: TGTGCCAGCAGTTACTCGCAGGGATGGACAGATACGCAGTATTTT. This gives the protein CASSYSQGWTDTQYF.

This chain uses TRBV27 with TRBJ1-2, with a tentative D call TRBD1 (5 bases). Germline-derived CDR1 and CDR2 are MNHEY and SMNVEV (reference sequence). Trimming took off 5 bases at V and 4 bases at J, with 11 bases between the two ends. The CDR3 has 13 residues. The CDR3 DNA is TGTGCCAGCAGTCCACAGGTGACCTATGGCTACACCTTC. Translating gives CASSPQVTYGYTF.

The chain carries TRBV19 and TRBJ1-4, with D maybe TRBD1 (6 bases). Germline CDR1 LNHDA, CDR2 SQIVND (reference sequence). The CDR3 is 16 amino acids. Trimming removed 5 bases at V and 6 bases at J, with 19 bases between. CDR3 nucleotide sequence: TGTGCCAGTAGTCAAAACGGGGGGGCAGGTTATGAAAAACTGTTTTTT. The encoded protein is CASSQNGGAGYEKLFF.

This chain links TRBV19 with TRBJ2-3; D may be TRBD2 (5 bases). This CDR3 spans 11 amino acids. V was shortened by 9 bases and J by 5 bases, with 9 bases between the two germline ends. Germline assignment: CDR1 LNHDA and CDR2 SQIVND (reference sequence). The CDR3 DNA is TGTGCCAGCGGCGGGCTAGATACGCAGTATTTT. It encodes CASGGLDTQYF.

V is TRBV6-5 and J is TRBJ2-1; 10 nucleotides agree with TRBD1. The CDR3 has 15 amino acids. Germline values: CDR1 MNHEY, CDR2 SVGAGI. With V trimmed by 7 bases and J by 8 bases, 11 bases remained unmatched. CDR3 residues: CASKKGRQGAHEQFF. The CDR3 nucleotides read TGTGCCAGCAAAAAAGGGAGACAGGGGGCGCATGAGCAGTTCTTC.

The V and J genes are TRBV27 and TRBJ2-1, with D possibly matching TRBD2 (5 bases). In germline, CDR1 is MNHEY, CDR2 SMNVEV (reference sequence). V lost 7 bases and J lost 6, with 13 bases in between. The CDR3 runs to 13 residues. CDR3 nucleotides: TGTGCCAGCAAGGACTCGGTAGTCAATGAGCAGTTCTTC. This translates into CASKDSVVNEQFF.

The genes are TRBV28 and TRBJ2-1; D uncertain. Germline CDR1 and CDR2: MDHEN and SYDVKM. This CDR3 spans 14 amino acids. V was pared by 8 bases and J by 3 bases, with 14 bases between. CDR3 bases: TGTGCCAGCCTCGAGGCCCTGGGCTACAATGAGCAGTTCTTC. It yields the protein CASLEALGYNEQFF.

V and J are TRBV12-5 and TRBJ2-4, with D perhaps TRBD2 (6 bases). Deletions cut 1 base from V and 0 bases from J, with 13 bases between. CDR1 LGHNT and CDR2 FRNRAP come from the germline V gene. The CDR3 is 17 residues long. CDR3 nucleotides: TGTGCTAGTGGTTTGGAGGAGGGCGGCCTAGCCAAAAACATTCAGTACTTC. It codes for CASGLEEGGLAKNIQYF. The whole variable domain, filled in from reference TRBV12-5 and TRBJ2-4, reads DARVTQTPRHKVTEMGQEVTMRCQPILGHNTVFWYRQTMMQGLELLAYFRNRAPLDDSGMPKDRFSAEMPDATLATLKIQPSEPRDSAVYFCASGLEEGGLAKNIQYFGAGTRLSVL.